This passage covers 27 T cell receptor beta chains from one sample sequenced in a study of spatial heterogeneity in lung cancer. As for time point: sample taken at primary tumor resection. Sequencing of whole RNA from tumor, nontumor lung or frozen PBMC involved no sorting. TCRdb fed the 5' RACE reads into MiXCR, producing one record per CDR3 protein. The sample includes about 95,000 distinct CDR3 sequences, over 8.5% of them seen just once. Sequencing used PBMCs, obtained at surgery. These receptors were taken from a male donor with early-stage non-small cell lung cancer.

In nucleotides, the CDR3 is TGTGCCATCAGTGAGTCAAGAGGGTCTGCAACTAATGAAAAACTGTTTTTT. This translates into CAISESRGSATNEKLFF. The V gene is TRBV10-3, the J gene TRBJ1-4; D is undetermined. The CDR3 covers 17 residues. CDR1 is ENHRY and CDR2 is SYGVKD in the germline V gene. Trimming pared 0 bases from V and 0 bases from J, leaving 11 bases between.

The chain uses TRBV28 and TRBJ2-3, with 9 bases fitting TRBD1. The V segment lost 6 bases and the J segment 14 bases; nucleotides outside the gene matches: 9. Germline V gene sequence: CDR1 MDHEN, CDR2 SYDVKM. This CDR3 is built from 12 residues. CDR3 residues: CASSPRGTGLYF. In DNA form, the CDR3 reads TGTGCCAGCAGCCCGAGAGGGACAGGGTTGTATTTT.

This clonotype was seen repeatedly, ten times or more. Here the CDR3 reads CASSFDTGVTNEKLFF. The CDR3 coding sequence is TGCGCCAGCAGCTTTGATACAGGGGTCACTAATGAAAAACTGTTTTTT. This sequence joins TRBV5-1 and TRBJ1-4; 7 positions agree with TRBD1. Germline CDR1 is SGHRS and CDR2 is YFSETQ. The trim removed 2 bases at V and 2 bases at J, leaving 6 bases unmatched. The CDR3 contains 16 residues. Full variable domain (outside the CDR3, taken from reference TRBV5-1 and TRBJ1-4): KAGVTQTPRYLIKTRGQQVTLSCSPISGHRSVSWYQQTPGQGLQFLFEYFSETQRNKGNFPGRFSGRQFSNSRSEMNVSTLELGDSALYLCASSFDTGVTNEKLFFGSGTQLSVL.

A few counts support this clonotype. The chain joins TRBV6-2 or TRBV6-3 to TRBJ2-2, with 8 bases aligning to TRBD2. Germline values: CDR1 MNHEY, CDR2 SVGEGT. The CDR3 has 14 residues. The ends lost 7 bases at V and 2 bases at J; junction bases unmatched: 3. CDR3 coding DNA: TGTGCCAGCAATGGACTAGCTAACACCGGGGAGCTGTTTTTT. This translates into CASNGLANTGELFF.

This clonotype was counted at least ten times. The V call is TRBV6-6, the J call TRBJ1-5; TRBD1 matches 9 bases. Germline lookup yields CDR1 MNHNY and CDR2 SVGAGI (reference sequence). V lost 6 bases and J lost 2; bases outside the gene matches: 14. The CDR3 spans 18 residues. CDR3 bases: TGTGCCAGCAGCCCCGGACAGGGGACCAGGCACGGCAATCAGCCCCAGCATTTT. Encoded protein: CASSPGQGTRHGNQPQHF.

This chain connects TRBV29-1 to TRBJ2-5; no reliable D call. The ends were cut back, 7 bases at V and 5 bases at J, with 11 bases in the middle. Germline V lookup: CDR1 SQVTM, CDR2 ANQGSEA. The CDR3 runs to 11 residues. The CDR3 protein is CSAFERETQYF. Written as DNA, the CDR3 is TGCAGCGCCTTCGAGAGGGAGACCCAGTACTTC.

The rearrangement links TRBV28 to TRBJ1-5; no firm D call. V was cut by 1 base and J by 3 bases, with 13 bases left in between. CDR1 and CDR2 from the germline V gene are MDHEN and SYDVKM. CDR3 size: 16 residues. CDR3 coding DNA: TGTGCCAGCAGTTTATTGGGCCGCCGACACAATCAGCCCCAGCATTTT. Protein product: CASSLLGRRHNQPQHF. Combining the CDR3 with reference TRBV28 and TRBJ1-5 gives the whole variable domain DVKVTQSSRYLVKRTGEKVFLECVQDMDHENMFWYRQDPGLGLRLIYFSYDVKMKEKGDIPEGYSVSREKKERFSLILESASTNQTSMYLCASSLLGRRHNQPQHFGDGTRLSIL.

The chain is built from TRBV4-3 and TRBJ2-7; D perhaps matches TRBD2 (6 bases). This CDR3 region has 15 residues. Germline V gene sequence: CDR1 LGHNA, CDR2 YSLEER. The V gene lost 0 bases and the J gene lost 3 bases, with 12 bases spanning the gap. The CDR3 sequence: CASSQDGDSIYEQYF. The CDR3 nucleotides read TGCGCCAGCAGCCAAGATGGGGACTCCATCTACGAGCAGTACTTC.

This clonotype was observed a handful of times. The rearrangement uses TRBV10-3 and TRBJ2-2, with 8 bases that match TRBD2. CDR3 length: 15 residues. J gave up 0 bases and V 6 bases, and 3 bases lay outside the gene matches. Germline CDR1 ENHRY, CDR2 SYGVKD. The CDR3: CAIRREASNTGELFF. In DNA, the CDR3 is TGTGCCATCAGGCGGGAGGCATCGAACACCGGGGAGCTGTTTTTT.

This clonotype has a handful of counts. CDR3 DNA sequence: TGTGCCAGCGGCCGCGGACTAGCGAATTCTAATGAGCAGTTCTTC. As protein: CASGRGLANSNEQFF. The chain employs TRBV28 and TRBJ2-1; 9 bases match TRBD2. V was clipped by 8 bases and J by 7 bases; unmatched bases: 12. Germline V lookup: CDR1 MDHEN, CDR2 SYDVKM. This CDR3 has 15 amino acids. Based on the CDR3 plus reference TRBV28 and TRBJ2-1, the full variable domain is DVKVTQSSRYLVKRTGEKVFLECVQDMDHENMFWYRQDPGLGLRLIYFSYDVKMKEKGDIPEGYSVSREKKERFSLILESASTNQTSMYLCASGRGLANSNEQFFGPGTRLTVL.

The rearrangement links TRBV7-2 to TRBJ2-7, with 7 bases fitting TRBD2. The CDR3 has 16 amino acids. Per the germline V gene, CDR1 is SGHTA and CDR2 is FQGNSA. V was clipped by 0 bases and J by 4 bases; unmatched bases: 9. In DNA, the CDR3 is TGTGCCAGCAGCTTAGCCCTGGCGGGAGTGTTATACGAGCAGTACTTC. It translates to CASSLALAGVLYEQYF.

The sample holds a few counts of this clonotype. The chain links TRBV5-1 to TRBJ2-2; D is uncertain. Trimming left V 4 bases short and J 5 bases short, with 12 bases between. This CDR3 is 14 amino acids long. Germline V gene lookup returns CDR1 SGHRS and CDR2 YFSETQ. This CDR3 reads CASSPSSSTGELFF. The CDR3 DNA reads as TGCGCCAGCAGCCCCTCCTCGTCAACCGGGGAGCTGTTTTTT. The whole variable domain, remainder taken from reference TRBV5-1 and TRBJ2-2, is KAGVTQTPRYLIKTRGQQVTLSCSPISGHRSVSWYQQTPGQGLQFLFEYFSETQRNKGNFPGRFSGRQFSNSRSEMNVSTLELGDSALYLCASSPSSSTGELFFGEGSRLTVL.

This clonotype showed up just a few times. The CDR3 sequence is CASSQGRGAGNTIYF. In DNA, the CDR3 is TGCGCCAGCAGCCAAGGGCGGGGAGCCGGAAACACCATATATTTT. This sequence joins TRBV4-3 and TRBJ1-3, with D uncertain. The V and J ends lost 1 base and 4 bases respectively, with 11 bases between them. The CDR3 is 15 amino acids. Looked up from germline, CDR1 is LGHNA and CDR2 is YSLEER.

This clonotype was seen many times. The J gene is TRBJ2-7, the V gene TRBV4-2; D is ambiguous. Germline V lookup: CDR1 LGHNA, CDR2 YNFKEQ. Between the trimmed V and J ends, which lost 6 bases and 5 bases, there was a span of 17 bases. The CDR3 covers 14 residues. For the CDR3, the DNA is TGTGCCAGCAGACAAATAGGGTTTGCGGACGAGCAGTACTTC. Protein product: CASRQIGFADEQYF.

This clonotype was seen repeatedly, ten times or more. The chain combines TRBV10-3 with TRBJ1-3; D might be TRBD1 (5 bases). The CDR3 consists of 13 residues. Per germline, CDR1 ENHRY and CDR2 SYGVKD. Deletions cut 9 bases from V and 8 bases from J, with 17 bases between. The CDR3 DNA is TGTGCCATGGGGACTACGCAAGGGGACACCATATATTTT. Translated, it gives CAMGTTQGDTIYF.

This clonotype was detected a few times. The chain combines TRBV5-1 with TRBJ2-7; 8 bases line up with TRBD2. Losses at the gene ends were 1 base for V and 3 bases for J; bases not matched to a gene: 6. From germline, CDR1 is SGHRS and CDR2 YFSETQ. This CDR3 has 15 residues. For the CDR3, the DNA is TGCGCCAGCAGCTTGAGGCTAGCGGGTTTCTACGAGCAGTACTTC. Its translation: CASSLRLAGFYEQYF.

In this sample, this clonotype turned up a few times. This chain uses TRBV2 with TRBJ2-7, with 9 nucleotides matching TRBD1. V shed 4 bases and J 1 base; nucleotides not matched to a gene: 5. The CDR3 length is 15 residues. The V gene's germline CDR1 is SNHLY and CDR2 FYNNEI. CDR3 sequence: CASSGEGQGSYEQYF. The DNA for the CDR3 is TGTGCCAGCAGTGGAGAGGGACAGGGTTCCTACGAGCAGTACTTC.

The chain uses TRBV5-1 and TRBJ2-2; 7 bases match TRBD1. The CDR3 length is 14 residues. The V segment lost 4 bases and the J segment 6 bases; nucleotides outside the gene matches: 6. Germline V gives CDR1 SGHRS, CDR2 YFSETQ. The chain's CDR3 is CASSPTGDPGELFF. The CDR3 nucleotides read TGCGCCAGCAGCCCCACAGGGGACCCCGGGGAGCTGTTTTTT.

This clonotype was observed many times. The chain couples TRBV12-3 or TRBV12-4 to TRBJ1-5; D unresolved. The CDR3 extends over 15 amino acids. Trimming took 8 bases from V and 3 from J, leaving 17 bases between them. CDR3 nucleotide sequence: TGTGCCAGCGCGTTGGGAGCGATGCTCAATCAGCCCCAGCATTTT. This translates into CASALGAMLNQPQHF.

The chain carries TRBV29-1 and TRBJ1-2; D is uncertain. With 6 bases removed from V and 4 bases from J, the gap between germline ends came to 12 bases. Looked up from germline, CDR1 is SQVTM and CDR2 is ANQGSEA. CDR3 length: 12 amino acids. The CDR3 reads CSVFGSFYGYTF. CDR3 coding DNA: TGCAGCGTATTCGGGTCCTTCTATGGCTACACCTTC.

At least ten counts were recorded for this clonotype. This sequence joins TRBV2 and TRBJ2-7; D unresolved. The CDR3 runs to 13 residues. Germline V CDR1 and CDR2: SNHLY, FYNNEI. With 5 bases removed from V and 3 bases from J, the gap between germline ends came to 11 bases. The CDR3 region is CASSSGRIYEQYF. The CDR3 DNA sequence: TGTGCCAGCAGTTCTGGACGGATCTACGAGCAGTACTTC.

This clonotype was picked up a small number of times. V usage is TRBV24-1 and J usage is TRBJ1-5; 8 bases are shared with TRBD1. Germline values: CDR1 KGHDR, CDR2 SFDVKD. The CDR3 has 14 residues. V was clipped by 11 bases and J by 0 bases; unmatched bases: 5. The CDR3 bases are TGTGCCAAGGGACAGGAGGGTAGCAATCAGCCCCAGCATTTT. It codes for CAKGQEGSNQPQHF.

The rearrangement links TRBV9 to TRBJ2-5; D gene unclear. The CDR3 loop spans 14 amino acids. The V end was cut by 4 bases, the J end by 0 bases, with 10 bases between. CDR1 is SGDLS and CDR2 is YYNGEE in the germline V gene. The CDR3 loop is CASSPLTNQETQYF. In nucleotides, the CDR3 is TGTGCCAGCAGCCCCTTGACGAACCAAGAGACCCAGTACTTC.

In its sample, this clonotype was seen a few times. Here the CDR3 DNA reads TGTGCCAGCAGCCAGGAGGCGCACAGGGGGGGCGCATCCTACGAGCAGTACTTC. The encoded protein is CASSQEAHRGGASYEQYF. The chain joins TRBV4-2 to TRBJ2-7; maybe TRBD1 (8 bases). The CDR3 is 18 amino acids. The germline V and J ends were trimmed by 3 bases and 1 base, with 22 bases remaining between them. Germline lookup yields CDR1 LGHNA and CDR2 YNFKEQ.

The chain couples TRBV20-1 to TRBJ2-7, with 9 nucleotides matching TRBD2. The trim removed 0 bases at V and 7 bases at J, leaving 7 bases unmatched. This CDR3 spans 14 amino acids. Germline V CDR1 and CDR2: DFQATT, SNEGSKA (reference sequence). CDR3 DNA sequence: TGCAGTGCTAGAGATGCGGGGGGGCCGGAAGAGCAGTACTTC. Its protein is CSARDAGGPEEQYF.

This clonotype was detected only a few times. The J gene is TRBJ2-2, the V gene TRBV30; TRBD1 agrees at 7 bases. The trim removed 4 bases at V and 4 bases at J, leaving 3 bases unmatched. CDR3 length: 13 amino acids. Germline assignment: CDR1 GTSNPN and CDR2 SVGIG (reference sequence). Here the CDR3 DNA reads TGTGCCTGGATCTACAGGGGCACCGGGGAGCTGTTTTTT. This encodes CAWIYRGTGELFF. The full variable domain, with the rest looked up from reference TRBV30 and TRBJ2-2, is SQTIHQWPATLVQPVGSPLSLECTVEGTSNPNLYWYRQAAGRGLQLLFYSVGIGQISSEVPQNLSASRPQDRQFILSSKKLLLSDSGFYLCAWIYRGTGELFFGEGSRLTVL.

This clonotype was recorded at least ten times. The chain couples TRBV11-2 to TRBJ2-6, with D maybe TRBD2 (6 bases). The germline CDR1 and CDR2 sequences are SGHAT and FQNNGV. The CDR3 has 17 amino acids. V was pared by 5 bases and J by 0 bases, with 14 bases between. In DNA, the CDR3 is TGTGCCAGCAGCCCACTAGTGGGGGGCTCTGGGGCCAACGTCCTGACTTTC. It yields the protein CASSPLVGGSGANVLTF.